These T cell receptor beta chains were read from a single sample in a study of shared T cell receptors in the human thymus. TCRdb's table, derived via immunoSEQ multiplex PCR, lists solely in-frame clones and lacks some. In the table there are roughly 560,000 clones, 78% of which are singletons. The sample was also reused in another study, on human thymus T cells.

The sequenced sample consisted of thymocytes. All receptors derive from a boy in the first two years of life with a congenital heart defect. Each CDR3 is given with its conserved first and last residue. The D gene is left open where the match is weak. Rows may omit the clone size; those that give it use once, few, many or a size class.

TRBJ2-6 | . | . | TRBV15 | CATSRGPGHISGANVLTF | TGTGCCACCAGCAGAGGGCCGGGACACATCTCTGGGGCCAACGTCCTGACTTTC
TRBJ1-3 | . | . | TRBV28 | CASRSRVLSGNTIYF | TGTGCCAGCAGAAGCAGGGTCCTCTCTGGAAACACCATATATTTT
TRBJ2-7 | . | TRBD1 | TRBV28 | CASSFSGQGESYEQYF | TGTGCCAGCAGTTTCTCGGGACAGGGGGAGAGCTACGAGCAGTACTTC
TRBJ2-3 | once | TRBD1 | TRBV19 | CASSIRTGGGRFADTQYF | TGTGCCAGTAGTATTCGGACAGGGGGCGGTCGCTTCGCAGATACGCAGTATTTT
TRBJ2-7 | . | . | TRBV5-1 | CASGRTGHEQYF | TGCGCCAGCGGAAGAACAGGGCACGAGCAGTACTTC
TRBJ1-1 | few | . | TRBV7-9 | CASSPDSHTEAFF | TGTGCCAGCAGCCCAGACAGCCACACTGAAGCTTTCTTT
TRBJ2-7 | . | TRBD2 | TRBV7-2 | CASSFSPSGGYEQYF | TGTGCCAGCAGCTTCAGTCCTAGCGGGGGTTACGAGCAGTACTTC
TRBJ2-1 | . | . | TRBV4-2 | CASSLRPRLDNEQFF | TGTGCCAGCAGCCTGCGCCCGAGACTCGACAATGAGCAGTTCTTC
TRBJ2-3 | . | . | TRBV25-1 | CASSDLPRGRVTDTQYF | TGTGCCAGCAGTGACCTCCCCAGGGGTCGGGTCACAGATACGCAGTATTTT
TRBJ2-2 | . | TRBD2 | TRBV9 | CASSLLGGASGSRVSGELFF | TGTGCCAGCAGCCTCCTTGGGGGGGCTAGCGGGAGTAGGGTGTCCGGGGAGCTGTTTTTT
TRBJ1-1 | . | . | TRBV18 | CASSPRGGVATEAFF | TGTGCCAGCTCCCCGCGGGGTGGGGTAGCCACTGAAGCTTTCTTT
TRBJ2-5 | . | . | TRBV7-6 | CASSPGGGSPETQYF | TGTGCCAGCAGCCCGGGGGGCGGGAGTCCAGAGACCCAGTACTTC
TRBJ2-1 | . | . | TRBV11-2 | CASSPLAGVNEQFF | TGTGCCAGCAGCCCTTTGGCCGGGGTTAATGAGCAGTTCTTC
TRBJ2-3 | . | TRBD2 | TRBV15 | CATSRDYLAGGEDTQYF | TGTGCCACCAGCAGAGATTACCTAGCGGGAGGCGAGGATACGCAGTATTTT
TRBJ2-1 | . | TRBD2 | TRBV5-6 | CASSPTSGSLYNEQFF | TGTGCCAGCAGCCCAACTAGCGGGAGCCTCTACAATGAGCAGTTCTTC
TRBJ2-7 | . | TRBD2 | TRBV5-1 | CASSTWTSAKNEQYF | TGCGCCAGCAGCACCTGGACTAGCGCAAAGAACGAGCAGTACTTC
TRBJ2-2 | . | . | TRBV2 | CASSWRDGELFF | TGTGCCAGCTCGTGGAGGGACGGGGAGCTGTTTTTT
TRBJ2-1 | . | TRBD2 | TRBV10-3 | CAISEPKLAGIYNEQFF | TGTGCCATCAGTGAGCCGAAACTAGCGGGGATTTACAATGAGCAGTTCTTC
TRBJ2-5 | . | . | TRBV11-2 | CASSPREDCYQETQYF | TGTGCCAGCAGCCCCAGAGAGGACTGTTACCAAGAGACCCAGTACTTC
TRBJ2-1 | . | . | TRBV30 | CAWEGRDPNNEQFF | TGTGCCTGGGAGGGGCGGGATCCCAACAATGAGCAGTTCTTC